This TCR beta chain derives from a study of OX40 agonist ivuxolimab in advanced cancers. Sequencing used immunoSEQ multiplex PCR; TCRdb keeps in-frame clones, though not all of them. The sample gives 20,000 to 25,000 clones, approximately 86% of which show up once; roughly 8.6% is in the top ten. The CDR3 length is 13 residues. V was pared by 5 bases and J by 10 bases, with 15 bases between. Germline-derived CDR1 and CDR2 are SNHLY and FYNNEI. Findings of the study overall: Those patients achieving a partial response at 0.1-3.0 mg/kg showed among the lowest clonal expansion. With doses of 0.1 to 3.0 mg/kg, CD4+ and CD8+ blood T cells had undergone clonal expansion by week 6.

A note on this clone: The antigen remains undetermined.

Baseline, cycle 4 day 1, and cycle 7 day 1 were the blood sampling points. The sequenced sample was CD4+ or CD8+ T cells sorted from blood, obtained in a trial of the OX40 agonist ivuxolimab. The source is an adult with an advanced solid tumor such as melanoma, head and neck, liver or kidney cancer. V and J are TRBV2 and TRBJ2-1, with unresolved D. The CDR3 DNA reads as TGTGCCAGCAGTTTAAGGGCCAGAAGGGAGCAGTTCTTC. Translation gives CASSLRARREQFF.